Below are 9 T cell receptor beta chains sequenced from a single sample in a study of early T cells in non-severe SARS-CoV-2 infection. One entry per CDR3 protein results from TCRdb running MiXCR on the 5' RACE reads. The top ten hold about 3% of the sample, which has roughly 52,000 distinct CDR3 sequences, about 6.3% seen once. The sample in question was whole blood, obtained at baseline. The receptor source for this set is an adult who was a healthcare worker with PCR-confirmed SARS-CoV-2 infection or an uninfected control (not recorded which).

The CDR3 DNA is TGCAGCGTTGAAGAGCGGAGAGAGCAGTACTTC. This encodes CSVEERREQYF. V usage is TRBV29-1 and J usage is TRBJ2-7; D gene unclear. The CDR3 is made up of 11 amino acids. Germline V gene data show CDR1 as SQVTM and CDR2 as ANQGSEA. With 0 bases removed from V and 7 bases from J, the gap between germline ends came to 7 bases.

This clonotype was seen a handful of times. This chain links TRBV30 with TRBJ1-1; TRBD1 might be the D (5 bases). The germline V gene encodes CDR1 GTSNPN and CDR2 SVGIG (reference sequence). CDR3 length: 13 residues. Trimming stripped 4 bases from V and 2 bases from J, with 11 bases between. CDR3 protein: CAWNGGYNTEAFF. CDR3 DNA sequence: TGTGCCTGGAACGGGGGGTATAACACTGAAGCTTTCTTT. Full variable domain (rest looked up from reference TRBV30 and TRBJ1-1): SQTIHQWPATLVQPVGSPLSLECTVEGTSNPNLYWYRQAAGRGLQLLFYSVGIGQISSEVPQNLSASRPQDRQFILSSKKLLLSDSGFYLCAWNGGYNTEAFFGQGTRLTVV.

This clonotype turned up a few times. The genes are TRBV19 and TRBJ1-2, with D unresolved. The CDR3 has 14 amino acids. Germline CDR1 reads LNHDA; CDR2 reads SQIVND (reference sequence). Trimming shortened V by 4 bases and J by 5 bases, and 14 bases separated the two germline ends. The CDR3 loop is CASSRQPAIYGYTF. In nucleotides, the CDR3 is TGTGCCAGTAGTAGGCAACCCGCAATATATGGCTACACCTTC.

A remark on this clonotype: A much larger clonotype is one base distant, so this may be a read error. The chain carries TRBV5-5 and TRBJ1-5, with D unclear. The CDR3 is 14 residues long. CDR1 and CDR2 from the germline V gene are SGHKS and YYEKEE (reference sequence). CDR3 sequence: CVSTPVGGNQPQHF. In DNA form, the CDR3 reads TGTGTCAGCACCCCCGTCGGGGGCAATCAGCCCCAGCATTTT.

This clonotype appeared many times. The chain combines TRBV6-6 with TRBJ1-4; maybe TRBD1 (6 bases). Germline V gene lookup returns CDR1 MNHNY and CDR2 SVGAGI (reference sequence). The CDR3 covers 19 residues. V was pared by 8 bases and J by 0 bases, with 25 bases between. CDR3 bases: TGTGCCAGCCCTAATGGGGGCAGGGGAAACTATGCAACTAATGAAAAACTGTTTTTT. Encoded protein: CASPNGGRGNYATNEKLFF.

On this clonotype itself: A much larger clone differs by one base, so this may be a read error. This chain links TRBV6-1 with TRBJ2-2; TRBD1 matches 8 bases. This CDR3 comprises 15 residues. The germline gives CDR1 MNHNS, CDR2 SASEGT. The CDR3 DNA follows: TGTGACAGCAGTGAACCGGGACAGGTTACAGGGGAGCTGTTTTTT. Protein sequence: CDSSEPGQVTGELFF.

This clonotype has at least ten counts. The chain combines TRBV11-2 with TRBJ1-1; the D is unclear. The V gene's germline CDR1 is SGHAT and CDR2 FQNNGV. This CDR3 region has 13 residues. V gave up 1 base and J gave up 1 base, with 4 bases separating them. The CDR3 loop is CASSLGTNTEAFF. CDR3 in DNA: TGTGCCAGCAGCTTAGGGACGAACACTGAAGCTTTCTTT.

This clonotype was observed many times. The V and J genes are TRBV11-3 and TRBJ2-1; D ambiguous. CDR1 is SGHNT, CDR2 YENEEA, per germline. The ends were cut back, 1 base at V and 8 bases at J, with 3 bases in the middle. The CDR3 length is 11 residues. The CDR3 loop is CASSLVDEQFF. CDR3 bases: TGTGCCAGCAGCTTAGTGGATGAGCAGTTCTTC.

This clonotype occurred many times. Here the CDR3 reads CASSSDGLSTDTQYF. In DNA, the CDR3 is TGTGCCAGCAGTTCTGATGGCCTAAGCACAGATACGCAGTATTTT. V gene TRBV27 combines with J gene TRBJ2-3; D not resolved. This CDR3 contains 15 residues. From germline, CDR1 is MNHEY and CDR2 SMNVEV (reference sequence). V shed 4 bases and J shed 0 bases, with 11 bases lying between them.